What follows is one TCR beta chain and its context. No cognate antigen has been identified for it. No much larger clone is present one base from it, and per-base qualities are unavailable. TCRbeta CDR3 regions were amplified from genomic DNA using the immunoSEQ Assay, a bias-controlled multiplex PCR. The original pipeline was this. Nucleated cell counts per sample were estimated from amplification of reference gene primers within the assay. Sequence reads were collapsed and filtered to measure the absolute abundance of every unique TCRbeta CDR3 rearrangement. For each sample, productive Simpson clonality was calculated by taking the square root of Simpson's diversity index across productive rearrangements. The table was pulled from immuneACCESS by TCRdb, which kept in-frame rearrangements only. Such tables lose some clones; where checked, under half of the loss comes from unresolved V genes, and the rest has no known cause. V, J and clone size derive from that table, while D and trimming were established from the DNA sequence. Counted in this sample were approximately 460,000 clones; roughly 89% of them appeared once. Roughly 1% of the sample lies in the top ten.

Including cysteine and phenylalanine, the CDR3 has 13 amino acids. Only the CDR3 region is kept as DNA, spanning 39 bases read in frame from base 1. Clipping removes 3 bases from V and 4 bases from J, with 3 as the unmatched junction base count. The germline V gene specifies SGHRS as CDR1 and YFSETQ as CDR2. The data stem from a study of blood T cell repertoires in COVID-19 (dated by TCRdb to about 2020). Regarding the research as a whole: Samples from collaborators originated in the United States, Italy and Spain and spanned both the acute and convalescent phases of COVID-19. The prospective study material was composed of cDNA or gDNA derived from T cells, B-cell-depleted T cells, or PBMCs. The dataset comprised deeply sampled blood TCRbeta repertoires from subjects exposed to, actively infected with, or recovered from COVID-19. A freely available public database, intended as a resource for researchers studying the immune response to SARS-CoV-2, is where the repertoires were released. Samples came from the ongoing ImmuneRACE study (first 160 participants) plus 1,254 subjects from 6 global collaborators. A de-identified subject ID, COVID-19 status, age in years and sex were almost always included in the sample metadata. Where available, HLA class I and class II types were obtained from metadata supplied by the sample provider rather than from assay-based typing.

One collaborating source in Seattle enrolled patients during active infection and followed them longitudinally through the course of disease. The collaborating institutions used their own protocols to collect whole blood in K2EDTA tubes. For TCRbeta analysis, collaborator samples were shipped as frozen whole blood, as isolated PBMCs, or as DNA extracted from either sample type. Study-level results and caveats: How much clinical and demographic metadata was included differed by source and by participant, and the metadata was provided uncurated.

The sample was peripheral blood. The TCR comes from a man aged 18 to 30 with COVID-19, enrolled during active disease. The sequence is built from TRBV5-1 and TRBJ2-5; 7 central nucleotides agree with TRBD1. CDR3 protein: CASSWAGGETQYF. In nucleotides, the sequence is TGCGCCAGCAGCTGGGCAGGGGGAGAGACCCAGTACTTC. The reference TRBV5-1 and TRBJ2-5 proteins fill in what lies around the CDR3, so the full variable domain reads KAGVTQTPRYLIKTRGQQVTLSCSPISGHRSVSWYQQTPGQGLQFLFEYFSETQRNKGNFPGRFSGRQFSNSRSEMNVSTLELGDSALYLCASSWAGGETQYFGPGTRLLVL.